Listed below are T cell receptor beta chains from one sample, sequenced in a study of blood T cell repertoires in COVID-19. Sequencing used immunoSEQ multiplex PCR; TCRdb keeps in-frame clones, though not all of them. This table holds around 150,000 clones, about 84% found once. The specimen sequenced was peripheral blood. The source is a human donor in a cohort sampled during active COVID-19. Each CDR3 is given with its conserved first and last residue. The order of the fields is J gene, V gene, CDR3 protein.

>TRBJ2-3|TRBV7-2
CASNLAGGLDTQYF
>TRBJ2-1|TRBV29-1
CSVAGFSGGPTYEQFF
>TRBJ2-5|TRBV11-2
CASSPTGGMETQYF
>TRBJ2-3|TRBV11-2
CASSLSLGTHTDTQYF
>TRBJ2-5|TRBV5-1
CASSFRVETQYF
>TRBJ2-3|TRBV11-3
CASSLGGNSDTQYF
>TRBJ2-7|TRBV3-1/TRBV3-2
CASSQGASYEQYF
>TRBJ1-1|TRBV18
CASSPGTGRTEAFF
>TRBJ1-2|TRBV6-2/TRBV6-3
CASNPKGDNQTRGYTF
>TRBJ2-7|TRBV7-6
CASSPDTGGLSYEQYF
>TRBJ2-7|TRBV11-2
CASSIRYEQYF
>TRBJ1-6|TRBV25-1
CASSALASPLHF
>TRBJ1-5|TRBV28
CASSRVQPQHF
>TRBJ2-2|TRBV5-1
CASSNTQVTGELFF
>TRBJ1-2|TRBV6-5
CASRTGTGGRNTF
>TRBJ1-6|TRBV6-6
CASSDRTNSPLHF
>TRBJ2-5|TRBV5-1
CASRGRTDSLETQYF
>TRBJ1-4|TRBV19
CASSIDRRKLFF
>TRBJ2-2|TRBV9
CASSPRAGVAGELFF
>TRBJ2-7|TRBV9
CASSARGGETYEQYF
>TRBJ2-1|TRBV4-3
CASSPRAGAGNEQFF
>TRBJ2-5|TRBV5-1
CASSGAGHQETQYF